This T cell receptor beta chain was recorded in a study of beta chain features in type 1 diabetes. The CDR3 loop spans 15 amino acids. V shed 5 bases, J shed 3 bases, and the junction held 6 bases outside the gene matches. Looked up from germline, CDR1 is SEHNR and CDR2 is FQNEAQ (reference sequence). Isolated RNA was reverse transcribed in full, so expressed TCRB transcripts were sequenced. Data came from immunoSEQ multiplex PCR; TCRdb stores just in-frame clones and leaves some out. This repertoire shows some 360,000 clones, roughly a fifth found once; its top ten account for around 0.045%. Sequenced input: naive CD4+ T cells from blood. The clonotype was recovered from a woman between 18 and 29 years old in good health. This chain connects TRBV7-9 to TRBJ2-2, with 7 bases matching TRBD2. The CDR3 region has the DNA TGTGCCAGCAGCGCCGGGGGAGGGGACACCGGGGAGCTGTTTTTT. This sequence encodes CASSAGGGDTGELFF.